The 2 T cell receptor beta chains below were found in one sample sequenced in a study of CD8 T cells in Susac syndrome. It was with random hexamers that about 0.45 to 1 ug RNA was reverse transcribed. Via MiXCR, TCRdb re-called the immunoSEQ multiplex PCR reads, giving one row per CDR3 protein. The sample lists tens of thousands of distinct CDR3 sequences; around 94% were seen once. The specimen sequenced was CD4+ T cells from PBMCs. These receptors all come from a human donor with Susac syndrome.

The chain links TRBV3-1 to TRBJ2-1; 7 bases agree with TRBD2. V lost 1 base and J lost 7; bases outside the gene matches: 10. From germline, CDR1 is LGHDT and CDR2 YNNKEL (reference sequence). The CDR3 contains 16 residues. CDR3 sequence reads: CASSQGLAAPRNEQFF. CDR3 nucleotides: TGTGCCAGCAGCCAAGGTCTAGCGGCGCCCAGAAATGAGCAGTTCTTC.

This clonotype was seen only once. The CDR3, as DNA: TGTGCCAGCAGCCCACCGGGGCAGGCCCAGTACTTC. This translates into CASSPPGQAQYF. This chain connects TRBV7-2 to TRBJ2-5, with D perhaps TRBD1 or TRBD2 (5 bases each). The germline CDR1 and CDR2 sequences are SGHTA and FQGNSA. V was clipped by 5 bases and J by 9 bases, with 13 bases between them. CDR3 length equals 12 residues.